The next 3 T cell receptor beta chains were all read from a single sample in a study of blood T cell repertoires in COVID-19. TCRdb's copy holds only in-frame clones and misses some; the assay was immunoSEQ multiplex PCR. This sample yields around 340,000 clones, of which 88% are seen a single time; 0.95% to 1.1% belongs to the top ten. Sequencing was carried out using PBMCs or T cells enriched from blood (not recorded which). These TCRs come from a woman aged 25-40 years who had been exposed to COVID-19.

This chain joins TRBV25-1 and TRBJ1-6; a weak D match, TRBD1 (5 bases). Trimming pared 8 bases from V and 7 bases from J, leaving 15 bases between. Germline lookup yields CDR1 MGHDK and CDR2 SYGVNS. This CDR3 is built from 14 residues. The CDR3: CASCSTGGNSPLHF. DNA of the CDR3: TGTGCCAGCTGTAGCACAGGCGGCAATTCACCCCTCCACTTT.

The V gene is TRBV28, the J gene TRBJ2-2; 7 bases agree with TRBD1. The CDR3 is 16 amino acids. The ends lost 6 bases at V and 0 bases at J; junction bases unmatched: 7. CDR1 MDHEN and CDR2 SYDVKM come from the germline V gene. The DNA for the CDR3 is TGTGCCAGCAGATTGCAGGGACAGACGAACACCGGGGAGCTGTTTTTT. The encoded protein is CASRLQGQTNTGELFF.

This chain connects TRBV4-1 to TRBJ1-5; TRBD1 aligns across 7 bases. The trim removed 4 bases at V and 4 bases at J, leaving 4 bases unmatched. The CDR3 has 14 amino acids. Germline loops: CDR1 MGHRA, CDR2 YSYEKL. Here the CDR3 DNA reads TGCGCCAGCAGCCCGACAGGGCCTAATCAGCCCCAGCATTTT. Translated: CASSPTGPNQPQHF.